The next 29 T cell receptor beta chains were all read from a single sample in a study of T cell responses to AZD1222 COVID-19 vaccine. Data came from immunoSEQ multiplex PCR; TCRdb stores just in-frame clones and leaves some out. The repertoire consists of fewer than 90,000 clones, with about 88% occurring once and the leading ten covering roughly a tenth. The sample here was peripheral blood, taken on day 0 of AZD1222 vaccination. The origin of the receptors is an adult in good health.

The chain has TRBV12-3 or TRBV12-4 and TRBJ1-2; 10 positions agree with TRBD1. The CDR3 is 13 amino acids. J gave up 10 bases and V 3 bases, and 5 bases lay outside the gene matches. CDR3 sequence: CASSLGTGDPYTF. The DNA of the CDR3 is TGTGCCAGCAGTTTGGGGACAGGGGACCCCTACACCTTC.

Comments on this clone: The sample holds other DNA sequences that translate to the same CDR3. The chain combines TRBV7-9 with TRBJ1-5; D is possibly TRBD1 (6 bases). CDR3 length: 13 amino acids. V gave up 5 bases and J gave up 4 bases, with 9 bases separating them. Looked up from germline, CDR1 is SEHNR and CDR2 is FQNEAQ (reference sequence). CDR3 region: CASSRQENQPQHF. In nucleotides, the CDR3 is TGTGCCAGCAGCCGACAGGAGAATCAGCCCCAGCATTTT. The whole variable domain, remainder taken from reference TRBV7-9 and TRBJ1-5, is DTGVSQNPRHKITKRGQNVTFRCDPISEHNRLYWYRQTLGQGPEFLTYFQNEAQLEKSRLLSDRFSAERPKGSFSTLEIQRTEQGDSAMYLCASSRQENQPQHFGDGTRLSIL.

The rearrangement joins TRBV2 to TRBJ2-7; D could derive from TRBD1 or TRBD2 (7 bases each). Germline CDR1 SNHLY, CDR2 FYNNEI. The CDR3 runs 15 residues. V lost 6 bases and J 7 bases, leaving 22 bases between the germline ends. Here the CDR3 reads CASRQGLADRWEQYF. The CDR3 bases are TGTGCCAGCAGGCAAGGGCTAGCGGACAGGTGGGAGCAGTACTTC.

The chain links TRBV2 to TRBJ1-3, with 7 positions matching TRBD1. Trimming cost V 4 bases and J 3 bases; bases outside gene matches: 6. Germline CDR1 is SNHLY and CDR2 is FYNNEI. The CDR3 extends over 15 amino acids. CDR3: CASSAGDSSGNTIYF. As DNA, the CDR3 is TGTGCCAGCAGTGCTGGGGACAGTAGTGGAAACACCATATATTTT.

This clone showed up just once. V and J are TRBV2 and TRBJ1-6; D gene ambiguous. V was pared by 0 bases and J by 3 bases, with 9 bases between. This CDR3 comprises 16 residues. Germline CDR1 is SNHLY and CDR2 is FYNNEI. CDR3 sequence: CASSEAYGLYNSPLHF. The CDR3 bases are TGTGCCAGCAGTGAAGCGTACGGGCTCTATAATTCACCCCTCCACTTT.

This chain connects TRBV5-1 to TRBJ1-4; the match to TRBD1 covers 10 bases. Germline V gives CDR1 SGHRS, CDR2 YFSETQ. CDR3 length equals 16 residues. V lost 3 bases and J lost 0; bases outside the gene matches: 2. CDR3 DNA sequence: TGCGCCAGCAGCTCTGGACAGGGGGCAACTAATGAAAAACTGTTTTTT. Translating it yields CASSSGQGATNEKLFF.

The CDR3 here is CASSQRRRNTIYF. The CDR3 DNA reads as TGTGCCAGCAGCCAAAGACGGCGAAACACCATATATTTT. The V call is TRBV3-1 (or the pseudogene TRBV3-2), the J call TRBJ1-3, with D hard to call. Germline V CDR1 and CDR2: LGHDT, YNNKEL (reference sequence). The CDR3 extends over 13 amino acids. Trimming took 2 bases from V and 5 from J, leaving 7 bases between them.

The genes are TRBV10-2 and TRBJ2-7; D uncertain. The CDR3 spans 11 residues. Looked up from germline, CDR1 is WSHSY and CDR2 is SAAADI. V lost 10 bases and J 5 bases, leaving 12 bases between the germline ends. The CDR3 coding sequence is TGCGCCACCCTCCGATCGGACGAGCAGTACTTC. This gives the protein CATLRSDEQYF.

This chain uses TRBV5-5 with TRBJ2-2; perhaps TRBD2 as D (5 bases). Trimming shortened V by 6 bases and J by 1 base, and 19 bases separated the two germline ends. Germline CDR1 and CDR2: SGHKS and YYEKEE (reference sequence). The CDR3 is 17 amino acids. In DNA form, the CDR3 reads TGTGCCAGCATCGCCCAGCGAGGGTATGGGAACACCGGGGAGCTGTTTTTT. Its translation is CASIAQRGYGNTGELFF.

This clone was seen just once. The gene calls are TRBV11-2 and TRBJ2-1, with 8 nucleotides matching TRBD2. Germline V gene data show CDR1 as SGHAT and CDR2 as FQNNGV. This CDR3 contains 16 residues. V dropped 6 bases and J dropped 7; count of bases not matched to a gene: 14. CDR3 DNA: TGTGCCAGCAGACCTCTGGGGAGTAGCGGGAAAAATGAGCAGTTCTTC. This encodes CASRPLGSSGKNEQFF.

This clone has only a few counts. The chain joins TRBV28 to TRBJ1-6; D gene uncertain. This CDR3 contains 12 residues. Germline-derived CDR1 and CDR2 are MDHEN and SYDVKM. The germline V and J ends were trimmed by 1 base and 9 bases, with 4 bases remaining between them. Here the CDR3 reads CASSLFSSPLHF. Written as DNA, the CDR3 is TGTGCCAGCAGTTTATTTAGTTCACCCCTCCACTTT.

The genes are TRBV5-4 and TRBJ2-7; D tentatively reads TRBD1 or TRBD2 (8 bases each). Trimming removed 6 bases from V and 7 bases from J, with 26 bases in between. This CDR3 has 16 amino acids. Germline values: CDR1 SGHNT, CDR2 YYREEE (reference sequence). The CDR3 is CASTTGRAGGVGEQYF. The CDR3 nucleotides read TGTGCCAGCACCACCGGGAGGGCAGGGGGCGTCGGGGAGCAGTACTTC.

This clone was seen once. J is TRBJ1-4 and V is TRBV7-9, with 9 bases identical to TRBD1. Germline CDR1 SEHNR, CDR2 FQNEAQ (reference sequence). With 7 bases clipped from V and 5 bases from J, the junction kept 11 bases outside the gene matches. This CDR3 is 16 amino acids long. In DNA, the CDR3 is TGTGCCAGCATCCAAGACTCCGGGACAGGGAATGAAAAACTGTTTTTT. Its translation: CASIQDSGTGNEKLFF.

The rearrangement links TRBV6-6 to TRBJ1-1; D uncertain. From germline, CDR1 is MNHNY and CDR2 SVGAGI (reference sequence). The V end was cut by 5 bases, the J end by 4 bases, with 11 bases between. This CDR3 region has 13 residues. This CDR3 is CASSREVGTEAFF. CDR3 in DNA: TGTGCCAGCAGTAGAGAGGTGGGCACTGAAGCTTTCTTT.

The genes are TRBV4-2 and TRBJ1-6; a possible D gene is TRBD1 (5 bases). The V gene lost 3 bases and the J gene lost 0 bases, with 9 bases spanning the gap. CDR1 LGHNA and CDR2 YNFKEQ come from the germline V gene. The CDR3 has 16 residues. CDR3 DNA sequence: TGTGCCAGCAGCCACTTCGACAGCTCCTATAATTCACCCCTCCACTTT. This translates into CASSHFDSSYNSPLHF.

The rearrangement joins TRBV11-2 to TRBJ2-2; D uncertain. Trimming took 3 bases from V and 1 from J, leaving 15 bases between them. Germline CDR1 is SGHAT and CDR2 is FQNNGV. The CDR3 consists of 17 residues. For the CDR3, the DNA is TGTGCCAGCAGCTTCAACCCCCCGCATTTGAACACCGGGGAGCTGTTTTTT. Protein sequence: CASSFNPPHLNTGELFF.

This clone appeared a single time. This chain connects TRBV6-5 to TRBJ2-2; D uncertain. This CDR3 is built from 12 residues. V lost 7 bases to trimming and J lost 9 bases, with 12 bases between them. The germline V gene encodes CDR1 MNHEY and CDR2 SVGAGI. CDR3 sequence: CASISSARELFF. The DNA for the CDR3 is TGTGCCAGCATTTCCAGCGCTAGGGAGCTGTTTTTT.

The CDR3 region is CASSEDRGRSSTGELFF. The CDR3 DNA reads as TGTGCCAGCAGTGAAGACAGGGGGCGCAGTAGCACCGGGGAGCTGTTTTTT. This rearrangement joins TRBV6-1 to TRBJ2-2, with 9 nucleotides matching TRBD1. The V and J ends lost 1 base and 4 bases, in that order; junction bases with no gene match: 7. Germline-derived CDR1 and CDR2 are MNHNS and SASEGT. The CDR3 runs 17 residues.

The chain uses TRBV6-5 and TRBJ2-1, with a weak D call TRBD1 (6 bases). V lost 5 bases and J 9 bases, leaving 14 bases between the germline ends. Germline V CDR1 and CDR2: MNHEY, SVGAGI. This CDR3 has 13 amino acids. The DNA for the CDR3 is TGTGCCAGCAGTAAGGCAGGGGAGACTGAGCAGTTCTTC. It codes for CASSKAGETEQFF.

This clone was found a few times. CDR3 protein: CASSLRGAQETQYF. Written as DNA, the CDR3 is TGTGCCAGCAGCCTCAGGGGGGCTCAAGAGACCCAGTACTTC. The chain joins TRBV5-4 to TRBJ2-5, with D tentatively TRBD1 (7 bases). The CDR3 consists of 14 residues. Per the germline V gene, CDR1 is SGHNT and CDR2 is YYREEE (reference sequence). The V gene lost 4 bases and the J gene lost 2 bases, with 12 bases spanning the gap.

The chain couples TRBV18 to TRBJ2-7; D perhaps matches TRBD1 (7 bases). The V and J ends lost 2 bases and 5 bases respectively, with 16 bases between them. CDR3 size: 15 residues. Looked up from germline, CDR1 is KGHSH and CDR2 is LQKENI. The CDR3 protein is CASSPWAGGRNEQYV. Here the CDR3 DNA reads TGTGCCAGCTCACCATGGGCAGGGGGGAGGAACGAGCAGTACGTC.

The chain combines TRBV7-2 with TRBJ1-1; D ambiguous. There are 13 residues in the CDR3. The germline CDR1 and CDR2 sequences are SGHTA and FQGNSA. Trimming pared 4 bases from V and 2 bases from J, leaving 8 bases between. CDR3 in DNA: TGTGCCAGCAGCTGGGGTTCAAACACTGAAGCTTTCTTT. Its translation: CASSWGSNTEAFF.

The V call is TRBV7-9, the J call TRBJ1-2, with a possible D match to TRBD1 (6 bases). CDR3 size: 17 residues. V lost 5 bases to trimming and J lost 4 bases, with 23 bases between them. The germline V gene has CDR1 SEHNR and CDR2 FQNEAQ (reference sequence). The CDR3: CASSRATQGALLYGYTF. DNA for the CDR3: TGTGCCAGCAGCCGTGCTACACAGGGAGCACTGCTCTATGGCTACACCTTC.

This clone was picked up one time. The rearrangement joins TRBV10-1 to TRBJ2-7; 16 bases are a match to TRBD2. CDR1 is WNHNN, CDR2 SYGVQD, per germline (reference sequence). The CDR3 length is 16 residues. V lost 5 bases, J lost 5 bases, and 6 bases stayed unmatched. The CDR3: CASSSGGTSGRDEQYF. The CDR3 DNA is TGCGCCAGCAGTTCCGGCGGGACTAGCGGGAGGGACGAGCAGTACTTC.

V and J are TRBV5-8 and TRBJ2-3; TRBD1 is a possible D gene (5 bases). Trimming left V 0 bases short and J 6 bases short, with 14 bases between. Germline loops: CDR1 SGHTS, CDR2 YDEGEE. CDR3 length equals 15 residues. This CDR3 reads CASSLVLGVGDTQYF. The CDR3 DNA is TGTGCCAGCAGCTTGGTGTTAGGGGTTGGGGATACGCAGTATTTT.

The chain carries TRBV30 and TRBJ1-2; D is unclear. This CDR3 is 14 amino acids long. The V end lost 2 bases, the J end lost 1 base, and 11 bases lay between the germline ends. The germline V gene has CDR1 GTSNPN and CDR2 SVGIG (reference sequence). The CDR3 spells CAWSRGRLNYGYTF. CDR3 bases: TGTGCCTGGAGTCGCGGGAGGCTTAACTATGGCTACACCTTC.

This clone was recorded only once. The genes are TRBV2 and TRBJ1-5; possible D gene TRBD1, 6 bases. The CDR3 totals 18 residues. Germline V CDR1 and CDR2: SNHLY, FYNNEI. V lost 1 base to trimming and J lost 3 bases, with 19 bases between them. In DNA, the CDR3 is TGTGCCAGCAGTGAAGTGGTAGGAGTGAGGGGGTTCAATCAGCCCCAGCATTTT. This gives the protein CASSEVVGVRGFNQPQHF.

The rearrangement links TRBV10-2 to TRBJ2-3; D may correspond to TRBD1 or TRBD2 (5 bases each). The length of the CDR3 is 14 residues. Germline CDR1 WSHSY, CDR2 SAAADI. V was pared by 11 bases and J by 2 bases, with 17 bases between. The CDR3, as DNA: TGCGCCTCCTCCCGGGGCACGACCACAGATACGCAGTATTTT. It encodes CASSRGTTTDTQYF.

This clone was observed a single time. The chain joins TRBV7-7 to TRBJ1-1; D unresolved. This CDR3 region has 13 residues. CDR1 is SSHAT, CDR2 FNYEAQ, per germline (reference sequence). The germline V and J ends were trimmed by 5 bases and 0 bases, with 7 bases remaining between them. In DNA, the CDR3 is TGTGCCAGCAGCCGTGGATTGAACACTGAAGCTTTCTTT. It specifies CASSRGLNTEAFF. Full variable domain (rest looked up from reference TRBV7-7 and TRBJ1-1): GAGVSQSPRYKVTKRGQDVTLRCDPISSHATLYWYQQALGQGPEFLTYFNYEAQPDKSGLPSDRFSAERPEGSISTLTIQRTEQRDSAMYRCASSRGLNTEAFFGQGTRLTVV.